Below, 8 T cell receptor beta chains from the same sample are listed, as sequenced in a study of blood T cell repertoires in COVID-19. Data came from immunoSEQ multiplex PCR; TCRdb stores just in-frame clones and leaves some out. The sample includes about 84,000 clones, around 80% of them seen just once. What was sequenced was peripheral blood. The receptors originated from an elderly man with active or convalescent COVID-19.

The V gene is TRBV7-9, the J gene TRBJ2-7, with D possibly matching TRBD2 (6 bases). The CDR3 has 14 residues. The germline V gene has CDR1 SEHNR and CDR2 FQNEAQ (reference sequence). The V end lost 2 bases, the J end lost 5 bases, and 13 bases lay between the germline ends. The CDR3 nucleotides are TGTGCCAGCAGCTTACGGGTAGCGGACCACGAGCAGTACTTC. Its protein product is CASSLRVADHEQYF.

The rearrangement links TRBV7-9 to TRBJ2-3; TRBD2 aligns across 7 bases. V lost 3 bases and J lost 2; bases outside the gene matches: 2. The CDR3 consists of 14 residues. In germline, CDR1 is SEHNR, CDR2 FQNEAQ (reference sequence). The CDR3 DNA reads as TGTGCCAGCAGCTTTGCGGGAGCCACAGATACGCAGTATTTT. Translating it yields CASSFAGATDTQYF.

The V call is TRBV2, the J call TRBJ2-3, with unresolved D. The ends were cut back, 4 bases at V and 0 bases at J, with 14 bases in the middle. Per germline, CDR1 SNHLY and CDR2 FYNNEI. CDR3 length: 16 amino acids. The CDR3 here is CASSGSRTLSTDTQYF. CDR3 nucleotides: TGTGCCAGCAGTGGGAGTCGCACGTTGAGCACAGATACGCAGTATTTT.

The CDR3 nucleotides are TGTGCCAGCAGAACCGGGACAGTCTATGGCTACACCTTC. It translates to CASRTGTVYGYTF. The chain is built from TRBV6-5 and TRBJ1-2; 7 nucleotides align to TRBD1. This CDR3 is 13 amino acids long. The trim removed 6 bases at V and 4 bases at J, leaving 5 bases unmatched. The germline V gene encodes CDR1 MNHEY and CDR2 SVGAGI.

This chain joins TRBV25-1 and TRBJ1-2; D uncertain. Germline loops: CDR1 MGHDK, CDR2 SYGVNS. With 3 bases removed from V and 2 bases from J, the gap between germline ends came to 13 bases. The CDR3 runs to 15 residues. The CDR3, as DNA: TGTGCCAGCAGTGATTCTAGTCGGTGGAACTATGGCTACACCTTC. It codes for CASSDSSRWNYGYTF.

A single count supports this clone. J is TRBJ1-1 and V is TRBV19; 7 bases are shared with TRBD1. The CDR3 runs to 14 residues. The trim removed 5 bases at V and 4 bases at J, leaving 7 bases unmatched. The germline CDR1 and CDR2 sequences are LNHDA and SQIVND (reference sequence). CDR3: CASSSGQPGTEAFF. CDR3 DNA sequence: TGTGCCAGTAGTTCGGGACAGCCGGGCACTGAAGCTTTCTTT. Full variable domain (outside the CDR3, taken from reference TRBV19 and TRBJ1-1): DGGITQSPKYLFRKEGQNVTLSCEQNLNHDAMYWYRQDPGQGLRLIYYSQIVNDFQKGDIAEGYSVSREKKESFPLTVTSAQKNPTAFYLCASSSGQPGTEAFFGQGTRLTVV.

The V gene is TRBV7-6, the J gene TRBJ2-2; 9 positions agree with TRBD1. Germline lookup yields CDR1 SGHVS and CDR2 FNYEAQ. CDR3 length: 15 residues. V lost 5 bases and J lost 6; bases outside the gene matches: 7. The CDR3 DNA reads as TGTGCCAGCAGCACCCGACAGGGGGTCGCCGGGGAGCTGTTTTTT. It translates to CASSTRQGVAGELFF.

This clone occurred a few times. The V call is TRBV15, the J call TRBJ2-5, with D tentatively TRBD2 (5 bases). Trimming stripped 5 bases from V and 5 bases from J, with 15 bases between. The germline V gene has CDR1 LNHNV and CDR2 YYDKDF (reference sequence). This CDR3 region has 14 residues. The CDR3 is CATSRDEGWETQYF. The CDR3 nucleotides are TGTGCCACCAGCCGTGACGAGGGATGGGAGACCCAGTACTTC.